These T cell receptor beta chains were read from a single sample in a study of shared clonotypes between healthy human individuals. Assay used: immunoSEQ multiplex PCR; TCRdb lists only in-frame clones, some missing. The profile shows 2 million to 2.5 million clones, approximately 93% of them singletons. Input material: naive CD4+ T cells from PBMCs. These receptors were collected from a man aged 18-30 years in good health. Some clones in this sample may be carry-over from other donors' samples. The CDR3 runs from the conserved cysteine through the conserved F or W. The D gene is left open where the match is weak. Clone size is stated in some rows and not others, as once, few, many or a class when expanded.

d_call: -; clone_size: -; j_call: TRBJ1-2; v_call: TRBV15; cdr3_nt: TGTGCCACCAGCAGAGGACTGAACGGGGATGGCTACACCTTC; cdr3_aa: CATSRGLNGDGYTF
d_call: -; clone_size: -; j_call: TRBJ2-5; v_call: TRBV5-1; cdr3_nt: TGCGCCAGCAGCTTGCAGTCAGGTCAAGAGACCCAGTACTTC; cdr3_aa: CASSLQSGQETQYF
d_call: -; clone_size: -; j_call: TRBJ2-5; v_call: TRBV4-2; cdr3_nt: TGTGCCAGCAGCCAAAGCCGGGGCCTCCAAGAGACCCAGTACTTC; cdr3_aa: CASSQSRGLQETQYF
d_call: -; clone_size: -; j_call: TRBJ1-1; v_call: TRBV30; cdr3_nt: TGTGCCTGGAGTGTGAAGGGGGGAGCTTTCTTT; cdr3_aa: CAWSVKGGAFF
d_call: -; clone_size: -; j_call: TRBJ2-2; v_call: TRBV27; cdr3_nt: TGTGCCAGCAGAACGGGGGAATCGAACACCGGGGAGCTGTTTTTT; cdr3_aa: CASRTGESNTGELFF
d_call: TRBD2; clone_size: -; j_call: TRBJ2-7; v_call: TRBV28; cdr3_nt: TGTGCCAGCAGTTCCCCGGGTAGGGCTAGCGGGATCTACGAGCAGTACTTC; cdr3_aa: CASSSPGRASGIYEQYF
d_call: TRBD2; clone_size: -; j_call: TRBJ2-5; v_call: TRBV28; cdr3_nt: TGTGCCAGCAGTTTATTGGAGGGAGGGTCGGCTGAGACCCAGTACTTC; cdr3_aa: CASSLLEGGSAETQYF
d_call: -; clone_size: once; j_call: TRBJ2-7; v_call: TRBV30; cdr3_nt: TGTGCCTGGAGACTCGACGCCGCCTACGAGCAGTACTTC; cdr3_aa: CAWRLDAAYEQYF
d_call: -; clone_size: -; j_call: TRBJ1-4; v_call: TRBV7-9; cdr3_nt: TGTGCCAGCAGCCCTAAGCAATATGAAAAACTGTTTTTT; cdr3_aa: CASSPKQYEKLFF
d_call: -; clone_size: once; j_call: TRBJ2-5; v_call: TRBV7-6; cdr3_nt: TGTGCCAGCAGCTTAGGGATACAAGAGACCCAGTACTTC; cdr3_aa: CASSLGIQETQYF
d_call: TRBD2; clone_size: -; j_call: TRBJ2-7; v_call: TRBV14; cdr3_nt: TGTGCCAGCAGCCAAACCACGGGACTAGCGGGAGAGGCAATTTACTTC; cdr3_aa: CASSQTTGLAGEAIYF
d_call: -; clone_size: -; j_call: TRBJ2-5; v_call: TRBV25-1; cdr3_nt: TGTGCCAGCAGCTTGGGACGGTCGCAGGTCTCCCAGTACTTC; cdr3_aa: CASSLGRSQVSQYF
d_call: -; clone_size: -; j_call: TRBJ1-4; v_call: TRBV28; cdr3_nt: TGTGCCAGCAGTTTATGGGGGTTCAATGAAAAACTGTTTTTT; cdr3_aa: CASSLWGFNEKLFF
d_call: TRBD1; clone_size: -; j_call: TRBJ2-1; v_call: TRBV11-1; cdr3_nt: TGTGCCAGCAGTTCAGGGGGCTCCTACAATGAGCAGTTCTTC; cdr3_aa: CASSSGGSYNEQFF
d_call: -; clone_size: once; j_call: TRBJ1-5; v_call: TRBV6-1; cdr3_nt: TGTGCCAGCAGTGATGTGTCGGAAAATCAGCCCCAGCATTTT; cdr3_aa: CASSDVSENQPQHF
d_call: TRBD2; clone_size: -; j_call: TRBJ2-5; v_call: TRBV6-6; cdr3_nt: TGTGCCAGCAGTGCCATCTCCGGGGGGGAGACCCAGTACTTC; cdr3_aa: CASSAISGGETQYF
d_call: -; clone_size: -; j_call: TRBJ1-1; v_call: TRBV30; cdr3_nt: TGTGCCTGGAGTGTCTGGCAGGGTCAAGCTTTCTTT; cdr3_aa: CAWSVWQGQAFF
d_call: TRBD1; clone_size: -; j_call: TRBJ1-2; v_call: TRBV4-2; cdr3_nt: TGTGCCAGCAGCCCAAGTGGACAGGGAGACTATGGCTACACCTTC; cdr3_aa: CASSPSGQGDYGYTF
d_call: -; clone_size: -; j_call: TRBJ2-7; v_call: TRBV4-2; cdr3_nt: TGTGCCAGCAGCGCAGGACACACCTACGAGCAGTACTTC; cdr3_aa: CASSAGHTYEQYF
d_call: -; clone_size: -; j_call: TRBJ2-3; v_call: TRBV5-6; cdr3_nt: TGTGCCAGCAGCCGGCGCACAGATACGCAGTATTTT; cdr3_aa: CASSRRTDTQYF
d_call: TRBD2; clone_size: -; j_call: TRBJ2-1; v_call: TRBV28; cdr3_nt: TGTGCCAGCAGTTTATCTAGCGGCTCCTACAATGAGCAGTTCTTC; cdr3_aa: CASSLSSGSYNEQFF
d_call: TRBD1; clone_size: -; j_call: TRBJ1-2; v_call: TRBV6-1; cdr3_nt: TGTGCCAGCAGAAATGGACAGGGGCAGGGCTACACCTTC; cdr3_aa: CASRNGQGQGYTF
d_call: TRBD2; clone_size: -; j_call: TRBJ2-5; v_call: TRBV5-1; cdr3_nt: TGCGCCAGCAGCTTGTTGCGAGCGGGAGAGGTAGAGACCCAGTACTTC; cdr3_aa: CASSLLRAGEVETQYF
d_call: -; clone_size: many; j_call: TRBJ2-7; v_call: TRBV6-1; cdr3_nt: TGTGCCAGCAGTGAATATAGGGGATCCTACGAGCAGTACTTC; cdr3_aa: CASSEYRGSYEQYF
d_call: -; clone_size: -; j_call: TRBJ2-7; v_call: TRBV2; cdr3_nt: TGTGCCAGCAGTGACTCCCCCTACGAGCAGTACTTC; cdr3_aa: CASSDSPYEQYF
d_call: -; clone_size: -; j_call: TRBJ2-2; v_call: TRBV29-1; cdr3_nt: TGCAGCGTCAGGGGTGTTACGAACACCGGGGAGCTGTTTTTT; cdr3_aa: CSVRGVTNTGELFF
d_call: -; clone_size: -; j_call: TRBJ2-5; v_call: TRBV27; cdr3_nt: TGTGCCAGCAGTCCAACTCTCATGTATACTACCCAGTACTTC; cdr3_aa: CASSPTLMYTTQYF
d_call: -; clone_size: -; j_call: TRBJ2-2; v_call: TRBV7-9; cdr3_nt: TGTGCCAGCATGGGCGAAAGGGTTACCGGGGAGCTGTTTTTT; cdr3_aa: CASMGERVTGELFF
d_call: TRBD1; clone_size: -; j_call: TRBJ1-1; v_call: TRBV7-3; cdr3_nt: TGTGCCAGCAGCCTACAGGGGCAGAGGGACACTGAAGCTTTCTTT; cdr3_aa: CASSLQGQRDTEAFF
d_call: TRBD2; clone_size: -; j_call: TRBJ2-1; v_call: TRBV27; cdr3_nt: TGTGCCAGCGGAACTCTAGCGGGAGCTAATGAGCAGTTCTTC; cdr3_aa: CASGTLAGANEQFF
d_call: TRBD1; clone_size: few; j_call: TRBJ1-1; v_call: TRBV2; cdr3_nt: TGTGCCAGCGGAAGGGACAGGGCGAACACTGAAGCTTTCTTT; cdr3_aa: CASGRDRANTEAFF
d_call: TRBD2; clone_size: -; j_call: TRBJ2-3; v_call: TRBV6-5; cdr3_nt: TGTGCCAGCAGTACGGGACTAGCGGGACCAGATACGCAGTATTTT; cdr3_aa: CASSTGLAGPDTQYF
d_call: -; clone_size: -; j_call: TRBJ2-3; v_call: TRBV5-1; cdr3_nt: TGCGCCAGCTATACCATTCCCGGGGGGCTTGCAGATACGCAGTATTTT; cdr3_aa: CASYTIPGGLADTQYF
d_call: -; clone_size: -; j_call: TRBJ2-7; v_call: TRBV18; cdr3_nt: TGTGCCAGCTCACCAGGGACGGGATCCTACGAGCAGTACTTC; cdr3_aa: CASSPGTGSYEQYF
d_call: -; clone_size: -; j_call: TRBJ1-1; v_call: TRBV11-1; cdr3_nt: TGTGCCAGCAGCTTATTTTCGGACACTGAAGCTTTCTTT; cdr3_aa: CASSLFSDTEAFF
d_call: TRBD2; clone_size: -; j_call: TRBJ2-1; v_call: TRBV2; cdr3_nt: TGTGCCAGCAGTGAGAGGGGACTAGCGGTCTACAATGAGCAGTTCTTC; cdr3_aa: CASSERGLAVYNEQFF
d_call: -; clone_size: -; j_call: TRBJ2-7; v_call: TRBV6-1; cdr3_nt: TGTGCCAGCAGCCGGCGGGTCTCCGAGCAGTACTTC; cdr3_aa: CASSRRVSEQYF
d_call: -; clone_size: -; j_call: TRBJ2-7; v_call: TRBV2; cdr3_nt: TGTGCCAGCAGGAGACAGAGCTACGAGCAGTACTTC; cdr3_aa: CASRRQSYEQYF
d_call: TRBD2; clone_size: -; j_call: TRBJ2-3; v_call: TRBV19; cdr3_nt: TGTGCCAGTAGTAAGTCTAGCGGGAGGGATACGCAGTATTTT; cdr3_aa: CASSKSSGRDTQYF
d_call: -; clone_size: -; j_call: TRBJ2-2; v_call: TRBV28; cdr3_nt: TGTGCCAGCAGTTTTCAGGGTGGTGCCGGGGAGCTGTTTTTT; cdr3_aa: CASSFQGGAGELFF